One sample yielded the 12 T cell receptor beta chains listed below, sequenced in a study of T cells in Graves' hyperthyroidism and ophthalmopathy. TCR beta CDR3 regions were amplified from RNA transcripts. The HTBI primer set drove a first-round RT-PCR of the TCR CDR3. A single record per CDR3 protein comes from TCRdb applying MiXCR to the multiplex PCR reads. The sample has around 520,000 distinct CDR3 sequences; approximately 15% are singletons. Material: blood. The source is a woman between 18 and 29 years old with Graves' hyperthyroidism.

This clonotype turned up a few times. The CDR3 loop reads CASSLETGSYEQYV. The CDR3 DNA reads as TGTGCCAGCAGCTTAGAGACAGGCTCGTACGAGCAGTACGTC. J is TRBJ2-7 and V is TRBV11-1, with a possible D match to TRBD1 (6 bases). V gave up 1 base and J gave up 4 bases, with 11 bases separating them. The CDR3 extends over 14 amino acids. Germline V gives CDR1 SGHAT, CDR2 FQDESV (reference sequence).

A few counts support this clonotype. The chain combines TRBV12-3 or TRBV12-4 with TRBJ2-1; 9 positions match TRBD1. The CDR3 spans 18 residues. J lost 8 bases, V lost 3 bases, and 17 bases had no gene match. In DNA form, the CDR3 reads TGTGCCAGCAGTTTGGGAACTTTATTTTGGACAGGGGTAGATGAGCAGTTCTTC. As protein: CASSLGTLFWTGVDEQFF.

This clonotype turned up a few times. The chain uses TRBV27 and TRBJ1-3; the match to TRBD1 covers 7 bases. J was trimmed by 6 bases and V by 5 bases; bases with no gene match: 7. The CDR3 has 14 residues. Looked up from germline, CDR1 is MNHEY and CDR2 is SMNVEV (reference sequence). The CDR3 region is CASSLTGVENTIYF. CDR3 DNA: TGTGCCAGCAGTCTCACAGGGGTCGAAAACACCATATATTTT.

This clonotype was counted once. The rearrangement uses TRBV24-1 and TRBJ2-5; 7 positions agree with TRBD1. CDR1 and CDR2 from the germline V gene are KGHDR and SFDVKD. J lost 4 bases, V lost 3 bases, and 13 bases had no gene match. The CDR3 spans 17 residues. For the CDR3, the DNA is TGTGCCACCAGTGATCGTGATCGCCGGGACAGCTCAGAGACCCAGTACTTC. Translated, it gives CATSDRDRRDSSETQYF.

This clonotype was recorded at least ten times. The rearrangement links TRBV27 to TRBJ1-2; the match to TRBD1 covers 10 bases. J lost 4 bases, V lost 4 bases, and 3 bases had no gene match. This CDR3 region has 14 residues. The germline gives CDR1 MNHEY, CDR2 SMNVEV (reference sequence). The CDR3 reads CASSWGQGSYGYTF. The CDR3 bases are TGTGCCAGCAGTTGGGGACAGGGGTCCTATGGCTACACCTTC.

About this clonotype: Possible read error: a much larger clone is one base away. CDR3 nucleotide sequence: TGTGCCAGCAGCCCTTGGGGACTAGCGCCTAGCACAGATACGCAGTATTTT. Encoded protein: CASSPWGLAPSTDTQYF. This chain connects TRBV7-2 to TRBJ2-3; 10 bases agree with TRBD2. Germline V gene sequence: CDR1 SGHTA, CDR2 FQGNSA. This CDR3 region has 17 residues. With 5 bases clipped from V and 0 bases from J, the junction kept 8 bases outside the gene matches.

The chain carries TRBV12-3 or TRBV12-4 and TRBJ2-7; 9 positions match TRBD2. The CDR3 runs 15 residues. Trimming removed 3 bases from V and 2 bases from J; junction bases left unmatched: 5. DNA of the CDR3: TGTGCCAGCAGTTTGGGACTAGCCGGGCCCTACGAGCAGTACGTC. This gives the protein CASSLGLAGPYEQYV.

This clonotype was seen at least ten times. J is TRBJ2-2 and V is TRBV20-1, with 9 bases matching TRBD2. Germline V gene lookup returns CDR1 DFQATT and CDR2 SNEGSKA (reference sequence). This CDR3 has 16 residues. After removal of 1 base from V and 3 bases from J, the junction contained 6 bases not matched to a gene. As DNA, the CDR3 is TGCAGTGCTAGAGGGCGGGAGGGCCTGGACACCGGGGAGCTGTTTTTT. Amino acids: CSARGREGLDTGELFF.

This clonotype was observed at least ten times. The rearrangement links TRBV12-3 or TRBV12-4 to TRBJ1-5; 7 positions match TRBD1. This CDR3 is built from 15 residues. After removal of 6 bases from V and 4 bases from J, the junction contained 9 bases not matched to a gene. CDR3 region: CASRPQGGLNQPQHF. In DNA, the CDR3 is TGTGCCAGCAGACCCCAGGGGGGATTAAATCAGCCCCAGCATTTT.

V gene TRBV7-3 combines with J gene TRBJ1-1; 7 bases are a match to TRBD1. This CDR3 contains 17 residues. V was clipped by 5 bases and J by 0 bases; unmatched bases: 12. CDR1 SGHTA and CDR2 FQGTGA come from the germline V gene. CDR3 DNA sequence: TGTGCCAGCAGCCCGGGACCCGGGACAGTCATGAACACTGAAGCTTTCTTT. Amino acid sequence: CASSPGPGTVMNTEAFF.

Ten or more counts support this clonotype. The gene calls are TRBV7-8 and TRBJ2-1; 8 bases are shared with TRBD2. The V and J ends lost 0 bases and 8 bases, in that order; junction bases with no gene match: 15. Germline loops: CDR1 SGHVS, CDR2 FQNEAQ. The CDR3 length is 18 residues. CDR3 nucleotides: TGTGCCAGCAGCTTAGCTAGACCGGGACTAGGCCCCGTAGATGAGCAGTTCTTC. This translates into CASSLARPGLGPVDEQFF.

This clonotype appeared a few times. This chain connects TRBV12-5 to TRBJ2-1; no clear D gene. The germline CDR1 and CDR2 sequences are LGHNT and FRNRAP. V dropped 7 bases and J dropped 3 bases, with 16 bases sitting between them. There are 15 residues in the CDR3. This CDR3 reads CASAPSGFGYNEQFF. CDR3 DNA: TGTGCTAGTGCTCCTTCAGGTTTTGGCTACAATGAGCAGTTCTTC.